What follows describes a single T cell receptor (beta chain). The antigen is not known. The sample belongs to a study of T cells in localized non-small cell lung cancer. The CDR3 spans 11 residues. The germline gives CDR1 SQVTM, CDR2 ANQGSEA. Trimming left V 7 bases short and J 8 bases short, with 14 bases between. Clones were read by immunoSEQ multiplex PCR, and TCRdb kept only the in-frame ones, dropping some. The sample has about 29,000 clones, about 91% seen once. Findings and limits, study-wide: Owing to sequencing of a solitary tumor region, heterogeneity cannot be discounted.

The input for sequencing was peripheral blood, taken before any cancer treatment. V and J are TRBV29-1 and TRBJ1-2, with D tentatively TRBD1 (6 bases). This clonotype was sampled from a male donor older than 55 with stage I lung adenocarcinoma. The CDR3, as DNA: TGCAGCGCCGGGGGGCTAACGGGCTACACCTTC. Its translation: CSAGGLTGYTF.